Presented here are 28 T cell receptor beta chains from one specimen sequenced in a study of OX40 agonist ivuxolimab in advanced cancers. TCRdb's table, derived via immunoSEQ multiplex PCR, lists solely in-frame clones and lacks some. The sample shows 85,000 to 90,000 clones, 75% to 90% of them seen only once. The source material was CD4+ or CD8+ T cells sorted from blood, sampled in a trial of the OX40 agonist ivuxolimab. The receptors here all came from an adult with an advanced solid tumor such as melanoma, head and neck, liver or kidney cancer.

The rearrangement uses TRBV10-2 and TRBJ1-4; D uncertain. With 7 bases removed from V and 0 bases from J, the gap between germline ends came to 9 bases. The CDR3 loop spans 14 amino acids. Germline CDR1 WSHSY, CDR2 SAAADI. CDR3 DNA: TGCGCCAGCACCCGGGCTGCAACTAATGAAAAACTGTTTTTT. Translating it yields CASTRAATNEKLFF.

V usage is TRBV18 and J usage is TRBJ2-7; 7 bases map to TRBD2. V dropped 2 bases and J dropped 5; count of bases not matched to a gene: 0. The germline CDR1 and CDR2 sequences are KGHSH and LQKENI. The CDR3 length is 12 residues. CDR3 in amino acids: CASSPSGDEQYV. CDR3 sequence (DNA): TGTGCCAGCTCACCAAGCGGGGACGAGCAGTACGTC.

The J gene is TRBJ2-1, the V gene TRBV19, with 7 bases lining up with TRBD2. Germline assignment: CDR1 LNHDA and CDR2 SQIVND (reference sequence). The CDR3 sequence is 15 residues long. Unmatched junction bases numbered 9, after V lost 7 bases and J lost 3 bases. CDR3 in amino acids: CASTSRSGNYNEQFF. DNA of the CDR3: TGTGCCAGTACCTCAAGGAGCGGGAACTACAATGAGCAGTTCTTC.

The chain recombines TRBV11-2 with TRBJ2-1, with D possibly being TRBD1 (6 bases). The V gene lost 3 bases and the J gene lost 11 bases, with 17 bases spanning the gap. This CDR3 region has 14 residues. CDR1 and CDR2 (germline): SGHAT, FQNNGV. For the CDR3, the DNA is TGTGCCAGCAGCTTTGAAACCGGACAGCATAAGCAGTTCTTC. Translating gives CASSFETGQHKQFF. Variable domain in full (rest from reference TRBV11-2 and TRBJ2-1): EAGVAQSPRYKIIEKRQSVAFWCNPISGHATLYWYQQILGQGPKLLIQFQNNGVVDDSQLPKDRFSAERLKGVDSTLKIQPAKLEDSAVYLCASSFETGQHKQFFGPGTRLTVL.

This clone turned up a few times. The genes are TRBV5-5 and TRBJ1-1; TRBD1 might be the D (6 bases). Germline V CDR1 and CDR2: SGHKS, YYEKEE (reference sequence). Trimming left V 5 bases short and J 5 bases short, with 16 bases between. This CDR3 comprises 14 residues. The CDR3 spells CASRLGTRITEAFF. CDR3 nucleotides: TGTGCCAGCAGGCTGGGGACAAGGATAACTGAAGCTTTCTTT.

The chain has TRBV19 and TRBJ1-1; 7 nucleotides align to TRBD1. Germline V lookup: CDR1 LNHDA, CDR2 SQIVND (reference sequence). The J segment lost 5 bases and the V segment lost 9 bases, leaving 18 bases of the junction unmatched. This CDR3 has 16 residues. This CDR3 reads CASSRGRGTGRTEAFF. CDR3 nucleotides: TGTGCCAGCTCTAGGGGCAGGGGGACCGGCAGGACTGAAGCTTTCTTT. Supplemented by reference TRBV19 and TRBJ1-1, the full variable domain reads DGGITQSPKYLFRKEGQNVTLSCEQNLNHDAMYWYRQDPGQGLRLIYYSQIVNDFQKGDIAEGYSVSREKKESFPLTVTSAQKNPTAFYLCASSRGRGTGRTEAFFGQGTRLTVV.

The V gene is TRBV18, the J gene TRBJ2-7; TRBD1 agrees at 7 bases. From germline, CDR1 is KGHSH and CDR2 LQKENI. The V gene end was trimmed by 6 bases and the J gene end by 3 bases; junction bases not matched to a gene: 8. The CDR3 is 14 amino acids. CDR3 in amino acids: CASSKGQVDYEQYV. The CDR3 DNA reads TGTGCCAGCTCCAAAGGACAGGTGGACTACGAGCAGTACGTC.

The chain carries TRBV27 and TRBJ2-2, with D hard to call. This CDR3 region has 16 residues. Germline loops: CDR1 MNHEY, CDR2 SMNVEV (reference sequence). With 2 bases removed from V and 0 bases from J, the gap between germline ends came to 10 bases. The CDR3 DNA follows: TGTGCCAGCAGTTTAGACGGTTTCGCGAACACCGGGGAGCTGTTTTTT. Its protein product is CASSLDGFANTGELFF.

The rearrangement joins TRBV29-1 to TRBJ2-7, with D maybe TRBD1 (5 bases). V shed 3 bases and J shed 2 bases, with 14 bases lying between them. Germline V gene sequence: CDR1 SQVTM, CDR2 ANQGSEA. The CDR3 runs to 14 residues. CDR3: CSVEVQGQTYEQYF. The CDR3 region has the DNA TGCAGCGTTGAGGTTCAGGGCCAGACCTACGAGCAGTACTTC.

The rearrangement uses TRBV11-1 and TRBJ1-4; D remains unclear. CDR1 is SGHAT and CDR2 is FQDESV in the germline V gene (reference sequence). The CDR3 runs to 15 residues. V shed 5 bases and J shed 5 bases, with 15 bases lying between them. CDR3 bases: TGTGCCAGCAGCGTGAGAGGTGGACGGAATGAAAAACTGTTTTTT. Protein: CASSVRGGRNEKLFF.

The V gene is TRBV19, the J gene TRBJ1-5; D remains ambiguous. The CDR3 is 18 amino acids. Trimming removed 2 bases at V and 0 bases at J, with 17 bases between. The germline CDR1 and CDR2 sequences are LNHDA and SQIVND (reference sequence). The CDR3 sequence: CASSIFRGIKNSNQPQHF. The CDR3 bases are TGTGCCAGTAGTATATTTCGGGGAATAAAGAATAGCAATCAGCCCCAGCATTTT. Based on the CDR3 plus reference TRBV19 and TRBJ1-5, the full variable domain is DGGITQSPKYLFRKEGQNVTLSCEQNLNHDAMYWYRQDPGQGLRLIYYSQIVNDFQKGDIAEGYSVSREKKESFPLTVTSAQKNPTAFYLCASSIFRGIKNSNQPQHFGDGTRLSIL.

The chain links TRBV5-4 to TRBJ1-6; tentatively, D is TRBD1 (5 bases). There are 18 residues in the CDR3. The V and J ends lost 0 bases and 0 bases respectively, with 13 bases between them. CDR1 SGHNT and CDR2 YYREEE come from the germline V gene (reference sequence). The chain's CDR3 is CASSLGGGGDSYNSPLHF. The CDR3 bases are TGTGCCAGCAGCTTGGGGGGAGGAGGGGACTCCTATAATTCACCCCTCCACTTT.

The V gene is TRBV23-1, the J gene TRBJ1-2; 8 bases are shared with TRBD1. TRBV23-1 is an open reading frame whose function is uncertain. Trimming cost V 7 bases and J 2 bases; bases outside gene matches: 6. The CDR3 loop spans 14 amino acids. CDR3 nucleotide sequence: TGCGCCAGCAACGGACAGGGAGTGAACTATGGCTACACCTTC. It yields the protein CASNGQGVNYGYTF.

The CDR3 DNA reads as TGTGCCAGCGTGGGACAGGGAGGCGGATACGAGCAGTACTTC. Protein: CASVGQGGGYEQYF. The V gene is TRBV25-1, the J gene TRBJ2-7; 9 positions agree with TRBD1. The CDR3 is 14 amino acids. CDR1 and CDR2 (germline): MGHDK, SYGVNS. V gave up 8 bases and J gave up 4 bases; unmatched junction bases: 9.

The chain recombines TRBV15 with TRBJ1-2, with D tentatively TRBD1 (5 bases). The CDR3 length is 17 residues. V lost 5 bases and J lost 0, with 19 bases in between. In germline, CDR1 is LNHNV, CDR2 YYDKDF (reference sequence). Here the CDR3 DNA reads TGTGCCACCAGCCAAAATACGGGCCAGGGAGCTAACTATGGCTACACCTTC. This codes for CATSQNTGQGANYGYTF.

The rearrangement joins TRBV21-1 to TRBJ2-1; the table's D call, TRBD1, has no DNA check behind it. TRBV21-1 is flagged as a pseudogene. The CDR3 spans 14 residues. CDR3 residues: CASSKDDRCNEQFF. The CDR3 region has the DNA TGTGCCAGCAGCAAAGACGACAGATGCAATGAGCAGTTCTTC.

This clone appeared a single time. The chain employs TRBV11-2 and TRBJ1-5; 7 nucleotides agree with TRBD1. Unmatched junction bases numbered 13, after V lost 6 bases and J lost 5 bases. This CDR3 is built from 16 residues. Germline CDR1 reads SGHAT; CDR2 reads FQNNGV. The DNA of the CDR3 is TGTGCCAGCAGTAGTCTTTACAGGGGTATCGATCAGCCCCAGCATTTT. This codes for CASSSLYRGIDQPQHF.

CDR3 sequence reads: CASLPGWRASDTQYF. CDR3 bases: TGTGCCAGCCTCCCCGGGTGGAGGGCATCAGATACGCAGTATTTT. The chain uses TRBV18 and TRBJ2-3; a possible D gene is TRBD2 (6 bases). Germline CDR1 KGHSH, CDR2 LQKENI. Trimming shortened V by 8 bases and J by 4 bases, and 19 bases separated the two germline ends. This CDR3 has 15 amino acids.

The chain uses TRBV18 and TRBJ2-7, with TRBD1 matching 8 bases. Germline V gene sequence: CDR1 KGHSH, CDR2 LQKENI. The CDR3 contains 12 residues. Germline trimming cut 5 bases from V and 5 bases from J; bases unmatched to any gene: 2. This chain's CDR3 is CASSWDRNEQYV. CDR3 DNA sequence: TGTGCCAGCTCATGGGACAGGAACGAGCAGTACGTC.

The chain has TRBV2 and TRBJ2-7; 8 bases match TRBD2. Germline V CDR1 and CDR2: SNHLY, FYNNEI. Unmatched junction bases numbered 8, after V lost 7 bases and J lost 6 bases. This CDR3 spans 13 amino acids. CDR3 sequence: CASMISGKGEQYF. The CDR3 bases are TGTGCCAGCATGATTAGCGGGAAGGGCGAGCAGTACTTC.

This clone appeared a single time. The chain couples TRBV7-9 to TRBJ2-3; a possible D gene is TRBD1 (6 bases). The CDR3 spans 18 residues. V dropped 1 base and J dropped 6 bases, with 23 bases sitting between them. Germline assignment: CDR1 SEHNR and CDR2 FQNEAQ (reference sequence). CDR3 nucleotides: TGTGCCAGCAGCTTAGGTGTAATGGCAGGGGACCTCCTCGATACGCAGTATTTT. Protein: CASSLGVMAGDLLDTQYF.

This sequence joins TRBV7-9 and TRBJ2-7, with D unresolved. The CDR3 is made up of 12 amino acids. Germline V gene data show CDR1 as SEHNR and CDR2 as FQNEAQ (reference sequence). The ends were cut back, 1 base at V and 5 bases at J, with 6 bases in the middle. For the CDR3, the DNA is TGTGCCAGCAGCTTAGAGGCCCACGAGCAGTACTTC. As protein: CASSLEAHEQYF.

This clone occurred once. The V gene is TRBV6-5, the J gene TRBJ2-1; 9 nucleotides align to TRBD2. CDR3 length: 15 residues. Germline V gives CDR1 MNHEY, CDR2 SVGAGI. The V and J ends lost 7 bases and 4 bases, in that order; junction bases with no gene match: 8. CDR3 nucleotide sequence: TGTGCCAGCACCCCCCAAGCGGGAGGTTACAATGAGCAGTTCTTC. Amino acids: CASTPQAGGYNEQFF.

The chain recombines TRBV13 with TRBJ2-7; weak D call: TRBD1 (6 bases). Germline V gene sequence: CDR1 PRHDT, CDR2 FYEKMQ (reference sequence). The ends were cut back, 4 bases at V and 2 bases at J, with 18 bases in the middle. This CDR3 contains 16 residues. The CDR3 coding sequence is TGTGCCAGCAGCTCCGCAGCCGGGACACAACCCTACGAGCAGTACTTC. Its protein is CASSSAAGTQPYEQYF.

The rearrangement joins TRBV4-1 to TRBJ1-6, with D unclear. Between the trimmed V and J ends, which lost 4 bases and 2 bases, there was a span of 12 bases. The germline CDR1 and CDR2 sequences are MGHRA and YSYEKL. The CDR3 runs to 16 residues. The CDR3 DNA reads as TGCGCCAGCAGCCGAGACCAAAGGCCCTATAATTCACCCCTCCACTTT. Translation gives CASSRDQRPYNSPLHF.

V is TRBV28 and J is TRBJ2-3; 11 bases fit TRBD2. Trimming removed 6 bases from V and 6 bases from J; junction bases left unmatched: 17. The CDR3 runs 18 residues. Looked up from germline, CDR1 is MDHEN and CDR2 is SYDVKM. CDR3 region: CASSSPSGSGRAGDTQYF. As DNA, the CDR3 is TGTGCCAGCAGCAGTCCTTCGGGTAGCGGGAGGGCCGGGGATACGCAGTATTTT.

This clone was counted a few times. The chain links TRBV14 to TRBJ2-7, with TRBD2 identical over 7 bases. CDR3 length equals 13 residues. Germline lookup yields CDR1 SGHDN and CDR2 FVKESK. V lost 0 bases, J lost 11 bases, and 7 bases stayed unmatched. The CDR3: CASSQDRGSLKYF. DNA of the CDR3: TGTGCCAGCAGCCAAGATCGCGGGAGTCTGAAGTACTTC. Complete variable domain (other parts from reference TRBV14 and TRBJ2-7): EAGVTQFPSHSVIEKGQTVTLRCDPISGHDNLYWYRRVMGKEIKFLLHFVKESKQDESGMPNNRFLAERTGGTYSTLKVQPAELEDSGVYFCASSQDRGSLKYFGPGTRLTVT.

The chain is built from TRBV19 and TRBJ1-4, with TRBD1 identical over 10 bases. Germline lookup yields CDR1 LNHDA and CDR2 SQIVND (reference sequence). Trimming removed 6 bases from V and 6 bases from J; junction bases left unmatched: 7. The CDR3 loop spans 15 amino acids. CDR3 sequence: CASSPVGQGHEKLFF. DNA for the CDR3: TGTGCCAGTAGCCCGGTGGGACAGGGGCATGAAAAACTGTTTTTT.